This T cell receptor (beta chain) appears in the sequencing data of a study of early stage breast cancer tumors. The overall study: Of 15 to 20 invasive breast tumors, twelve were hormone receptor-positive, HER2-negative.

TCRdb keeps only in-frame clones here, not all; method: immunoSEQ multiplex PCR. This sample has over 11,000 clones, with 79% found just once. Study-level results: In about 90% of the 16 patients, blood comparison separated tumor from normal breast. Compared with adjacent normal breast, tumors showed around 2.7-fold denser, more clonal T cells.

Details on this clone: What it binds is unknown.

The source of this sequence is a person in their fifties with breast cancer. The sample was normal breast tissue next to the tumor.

CDR3 protein: CASSSARDSSNEKLFF. CDR3 coding DNA: TGTGCCAGCAGCTCCGCCCGGGACAGCAGTAATGAAAAACTGTTTTTT. V and J are TRBV7-2 and TRBJ1-4, with 7 positions matching TRBD1. Unmatched junction bases numbered 9, after V lost 4 bases and J lost 4 bases. Germline V gene lookup returns CDR1 SGHTA and CDR2 FQGNSA. The CDR3 contains 16 residues.